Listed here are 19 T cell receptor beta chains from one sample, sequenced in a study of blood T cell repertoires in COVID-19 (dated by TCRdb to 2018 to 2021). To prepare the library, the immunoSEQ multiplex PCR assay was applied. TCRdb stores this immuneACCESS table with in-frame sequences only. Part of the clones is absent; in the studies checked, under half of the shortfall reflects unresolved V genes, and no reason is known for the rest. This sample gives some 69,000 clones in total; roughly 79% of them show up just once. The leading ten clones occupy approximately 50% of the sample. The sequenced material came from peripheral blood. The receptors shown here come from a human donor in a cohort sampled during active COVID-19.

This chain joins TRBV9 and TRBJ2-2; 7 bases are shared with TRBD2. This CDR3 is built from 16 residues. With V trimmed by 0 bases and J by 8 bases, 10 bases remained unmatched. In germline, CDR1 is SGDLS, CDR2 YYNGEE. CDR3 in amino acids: CASSVVAGVPKGELFF. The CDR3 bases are TGTGCCAGCAGCGTAGTTGCGGGGGTACCCAAGGGGGAGCTGTTTTTT.

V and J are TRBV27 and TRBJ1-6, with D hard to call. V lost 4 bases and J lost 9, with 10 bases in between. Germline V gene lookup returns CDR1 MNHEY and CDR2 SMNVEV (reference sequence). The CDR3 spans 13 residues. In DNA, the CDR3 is TGTGCCAGCAGTTCGGGAGTCTCTTCACCCCTCCACTTT. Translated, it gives CASSSGVSSPLHF.

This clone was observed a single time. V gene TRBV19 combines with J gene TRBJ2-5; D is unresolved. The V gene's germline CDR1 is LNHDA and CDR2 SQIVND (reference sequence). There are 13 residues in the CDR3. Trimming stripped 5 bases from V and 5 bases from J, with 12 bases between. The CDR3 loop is CASSGQDKETQYF. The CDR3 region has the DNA TGTGCCAGTAGTGGCCAAGATAAGGAGACCCAGTACTTC.

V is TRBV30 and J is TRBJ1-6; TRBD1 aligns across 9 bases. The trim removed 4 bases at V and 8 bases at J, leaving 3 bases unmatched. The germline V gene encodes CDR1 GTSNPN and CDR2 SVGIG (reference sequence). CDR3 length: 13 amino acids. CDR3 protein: CAWTGQGDSPLHF. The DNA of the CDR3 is TGTGCCTGGACGGGACAGGGAGATTCACCCCTCCACTTT.

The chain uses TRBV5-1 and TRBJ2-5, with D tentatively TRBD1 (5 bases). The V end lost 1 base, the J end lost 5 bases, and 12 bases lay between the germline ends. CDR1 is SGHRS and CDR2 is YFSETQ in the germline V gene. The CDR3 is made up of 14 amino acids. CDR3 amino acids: CASSLSGSRETQYF. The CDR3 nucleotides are TGCGCCAGCAGCTTGTCAGGGTCGAGGGAGACCCAGTACTTC.

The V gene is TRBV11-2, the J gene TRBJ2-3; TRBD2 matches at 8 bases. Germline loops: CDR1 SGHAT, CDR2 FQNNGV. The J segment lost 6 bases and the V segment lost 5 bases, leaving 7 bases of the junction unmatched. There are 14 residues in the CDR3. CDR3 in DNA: TGTGCCAGCAGCCTCGGACTAGCCGCGGATACGCAGTATTTT. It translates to CASSLGLAADTQYF.

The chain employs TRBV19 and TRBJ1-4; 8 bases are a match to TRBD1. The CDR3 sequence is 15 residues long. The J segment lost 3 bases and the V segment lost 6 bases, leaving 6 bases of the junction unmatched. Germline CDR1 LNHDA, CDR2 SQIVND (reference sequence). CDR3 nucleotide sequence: TGTGCCAGTAGCCAACCGGGACAGGCTAATGAAAAACTGTTTTTT. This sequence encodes CASSQPGQANEKLFF.

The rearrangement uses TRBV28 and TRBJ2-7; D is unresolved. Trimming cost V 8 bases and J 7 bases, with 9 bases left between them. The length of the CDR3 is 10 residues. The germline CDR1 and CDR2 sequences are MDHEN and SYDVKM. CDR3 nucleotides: TGTGCCAGCGAGAAGAGGGAGCAGTACTTC. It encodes CASEKREQYF. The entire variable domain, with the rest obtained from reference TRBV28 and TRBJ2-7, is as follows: DVKVTQSSRYLVKRTGEKVFLECVQDMDHENMFWYRQDPGLGLRLIYFSYDVKMKEKGDIPEGYSVSREKKERFSLILESASTNQTSMYLCASEKREQYFGPGTRLTVT.

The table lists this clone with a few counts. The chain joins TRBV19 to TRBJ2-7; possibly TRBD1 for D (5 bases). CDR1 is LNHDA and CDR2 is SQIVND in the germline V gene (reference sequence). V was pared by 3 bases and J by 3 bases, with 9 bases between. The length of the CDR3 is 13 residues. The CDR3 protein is CASSMAGYYEQYF. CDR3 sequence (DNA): TGTGCCAGTAGTATGGCAGGGTACTACGAGCAGTACTTC. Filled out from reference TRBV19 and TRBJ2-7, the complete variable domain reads DGGITQSPKYLFRKEGQNVTLSCEQNLNHDAMYWYRQDPGQGLRLIYYSQIVNDFQKGDIAEGYSVSREKKESFPLTVTSAQKNPTAFYLCASSMAGYYEQYFGPGTRLTVT.

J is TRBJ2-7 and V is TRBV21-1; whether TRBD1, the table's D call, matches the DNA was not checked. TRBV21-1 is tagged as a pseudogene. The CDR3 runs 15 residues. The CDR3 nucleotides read TGTGCCAGCAGCAGCGACAGGCTGAGCTCCTACGAGCAGTACTTC. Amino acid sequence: CASSSDRLSSYEQYF.

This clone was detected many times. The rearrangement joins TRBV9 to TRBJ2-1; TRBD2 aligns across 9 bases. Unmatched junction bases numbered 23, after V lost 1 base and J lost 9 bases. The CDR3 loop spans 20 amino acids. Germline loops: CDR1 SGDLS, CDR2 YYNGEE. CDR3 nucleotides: TGTGCCAGCAGCGTAAGTCCGCGAAGGGAGGCTAGCGGGACGTGGGGTGAGCAGTTCTTC. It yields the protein CASSVSPRREASGTWGEQFF. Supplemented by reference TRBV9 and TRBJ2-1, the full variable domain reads DSGVTQTPKHLITATGQRVTLRCSPRSGDLSVYWYQQSLDQGLQFLIQYYNGEERAKGNILERFSAQQFPDLHSELNLSSLELGDSALYFCASSVSPRREASGTWGEQFFGPGTRLTVL.

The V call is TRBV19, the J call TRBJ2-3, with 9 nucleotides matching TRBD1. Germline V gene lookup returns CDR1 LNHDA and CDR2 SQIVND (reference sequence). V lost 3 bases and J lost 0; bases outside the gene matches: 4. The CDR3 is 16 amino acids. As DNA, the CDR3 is TGTGCCAGTAGTATCCGGGGGACAGGGAGCACAGATACGCAGTATTTT. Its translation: CASSIRGTGSTDTQYF.

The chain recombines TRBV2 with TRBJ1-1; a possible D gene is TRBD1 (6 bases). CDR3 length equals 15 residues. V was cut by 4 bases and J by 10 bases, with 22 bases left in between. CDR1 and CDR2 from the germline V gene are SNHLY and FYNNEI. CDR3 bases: TGTGCCAGCAGTGGAACCGGACAGCCAGAGGGAGCAGCTTTCTTT. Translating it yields CASSGTGQPEGAAFF.

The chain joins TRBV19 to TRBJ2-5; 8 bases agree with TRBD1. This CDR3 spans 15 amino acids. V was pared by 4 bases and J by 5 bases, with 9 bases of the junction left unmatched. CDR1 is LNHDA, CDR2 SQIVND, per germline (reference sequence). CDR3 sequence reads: CASSTSRTGWETQYF. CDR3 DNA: TGTGCCAGTAGTACCTCTCGGACAGGGTGGGAGACCCAGTACTTC.

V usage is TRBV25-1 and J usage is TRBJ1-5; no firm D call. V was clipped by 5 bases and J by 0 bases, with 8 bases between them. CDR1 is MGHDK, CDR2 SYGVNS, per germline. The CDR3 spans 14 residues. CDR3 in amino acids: CASSLTGSNQPQHF. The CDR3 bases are TGTGCCAGCAGTTTGACGGGTAGCAATCAGCCCCAGCATTTT. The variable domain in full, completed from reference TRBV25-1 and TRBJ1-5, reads EADIYQTPRYLVIGTGKKITLECSQTMGHDKMYWYQQDPGMELHLIHYSYGVNSTEKGDLSSESTVSRIRTEHFPLTLESARPSHTSQYLCASSLTGSNQPQHFGDGTRLSIL.

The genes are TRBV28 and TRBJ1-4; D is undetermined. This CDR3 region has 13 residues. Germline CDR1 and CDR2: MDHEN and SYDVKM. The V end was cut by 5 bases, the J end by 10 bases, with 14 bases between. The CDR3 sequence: CASSTGDVGKLFF. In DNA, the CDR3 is TGTGCCAGCAGTACCGGGGATGTTGGAAAACTGTTTTTT.

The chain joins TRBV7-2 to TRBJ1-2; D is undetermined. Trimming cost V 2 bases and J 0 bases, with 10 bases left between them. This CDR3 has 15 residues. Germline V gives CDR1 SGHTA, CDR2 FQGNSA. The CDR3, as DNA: TGTGCCAGCAGCTTATGGGCCAGTGCTAACTATGGCTACACCTTC. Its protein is CASSLWASANYGYTF.

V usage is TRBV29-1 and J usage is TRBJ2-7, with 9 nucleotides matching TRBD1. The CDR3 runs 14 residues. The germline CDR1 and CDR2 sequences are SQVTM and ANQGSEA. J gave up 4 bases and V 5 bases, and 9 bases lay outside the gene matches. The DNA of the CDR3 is TGCAGCGTTCTTATGCGGACAGGGGATTACGAGCAGTACTTC. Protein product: CSVLMRTGDYEQYF.

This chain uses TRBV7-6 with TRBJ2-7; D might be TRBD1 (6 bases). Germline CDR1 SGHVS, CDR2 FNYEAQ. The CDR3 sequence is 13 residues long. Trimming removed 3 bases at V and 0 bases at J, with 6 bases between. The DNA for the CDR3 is TGTGCCAGCAGCTTCAGGGGCTCCTACGAGCAGTACTTC. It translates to CASSFRGSYEQYF.